Listed here are 8 T cell receptor beta chains from one sample, sequenced in a study of cytomegalovirus exposure and HLA in healthy donors. Amplification used 60 Vbeta primers and 13 Jbeta primers. Data came from immunoSEQ multiplex PCR; TCRdb stores just in-frame clones and leaves some out. The table lists 87,000 or so clones, approximately 77% of them singletons, with around 4.5% in the top ten. Sample: PBMCs. The receptors were sampled from a middle-aged woman in good health and CMV-seronegative.

V is TRBV19 and J is TRBJ2-3; D possibly corresponds to TRBD1 (6 bases). Looked up from germline, CDR1 is LNHDA and CDR2 is SQIVND (reference sequence). V dropped 6 bases and J dropped 3 bases, with 13 bases sitting between them. The CDR3 loop spans 14 amino acids. The CDR3 here is CASRLFQGTDTQYF. The CDR3 region has the DNA TGTGCCAGTAGGCTTTTTCAGGGGACAGATACGCAGTATTTT.

The J gene is TRBJ2-7, the V gene TRBV7-2, with TRBD2 matching 7 bases. The junction had 10 bases not matched to a gene; V was cut back by 1 base and J by 7 bases. From germline, CDR1 is SGHTA and CDR2 FQGNSA. The CDR3 contains 15 residues. CDR3 region: CASSLETGGLREQYF. DNA of the CDR3: TGTGCCAGCAGCTTAGAGACGGGGGGACTTAGGGAGCAGTACTTC.

The chain joins TRBV21-1 to TRBJ2-7; the table calls TRBD2, which could not be checked here. TRBV21-1 represents a pseudogene. The CDR3 consists of 14 residues. The CDR3 spells CASKGGTLTYEQYF. CDR3 nucleotide sequence: TGTGCCAGCAAGGGAGGGACACTGACATACGAGCAGTACTTC.

This rearrangement joins TRBV9 to TRBJ2-2, with D maybe TRBD2 (5 bases). The germline gives CDR1 SGDLS, CDR2 YYNGEE. CDR3 length: 15 residues. V was cut by 2 bases and J by 1 base, with 9 bases left in between. The CDR3 sequence is CASSVGSENTGELFF. The CDR3 coding sequence is TGTGCCAGCAGCGTGGGTAGCGAGAACACCGGGGAGCTGTTTTTT. The whole variable domain, remainder taken from reference TRBV9 and TRBJ2-2, is DSGVTQTPKHLITATGQRVTLRCSPRSGDLSVYWYQQSLDQGLQFLIQYYNGEERAKGNILERFSAQQFPDLHSELNLSSLELGDSALYFCASSVGSENTGELFFGEGSRLTVL.

The chain combines TRBV2 with TRBJ1-1, with D perhaps TRBD1 (6 bases). CDR3 length equals 13 residues. Germline V lookup: CDR1 SNHLY, CDR2 FYNNEI. Trimming removed 11 bases from V and 1 base from J, with 14 bases in between. The CDR3 DNA is TGTGCCGGTCGGACAGACTGGAACACTGAAGCTTTCTTT. This encodes CAGRTDWNTEAFF.

For the CDR3, the DNA is TGTGCCAGCAGTTATACAGGCACGAACACTGAAGCTTTCTTT. Encoded protein: CASSYTGTNTEAFF. The chain carries TRBV28 and TRBJ1-1, with D perhaps matching TRBD1 (5 bases). V gave up 4 bases and J gave up 1 base, with 10 bases separating them. The CDR3 length is 14 residues. Per the germline V gene, CDR1 is MDHEN and CDR2 is SYDVKM. The full variable domain, completed using reference TRBV28 and TRBJ1-1, is DVKVTQSSRYLVKRTGEKVFLECVQDMDHENMFWYRQDPGLGLRLIYFSYDVKMKEKGDIPEGYSVSREKKERFSLILESASTNQTSMYLCASSYTGTNTEAFFGQGTRLTVV.

The chain combines TRBV5-1 with TRBJ2-3; unclear D gene. The CDR3 has 12 residues. V shed 3 bases and J shed 4 bases, with 6 bases lying between them. Per germline, CDR1 SGHRS and CDR2 YFSETQ. The CDR3 DNA follows: TGCGCCAGCAGCTCCTCCCCAGATACGCAGTATTTT. This codes for CASSSSPDTQYF.

This clone was seen just once. The chain recombines TRBV9 with TRBJ1-3, with TRBD1 matching 7 bases. Germline loops: CDR1 SGDLS, CDR2 YYNGEE. J lost 2 bases, V lost 4 bases, and 6 bases had no gene match. This CDR3 region has 15 residues. Here the CDR3 reads CASSYGDSPGNTIYF. CDR3 nucleotides: TGTGCCAGCAGCTATGGGGACAGCCCTGGAAACACCATATATTTT. The full variable domain, in which reference TRBV9 and TRBJ1-3 provide the parts outside the CDR3, is DSGVTQTPKHLITATGQRVTLRCSPRSGDLSVYWYQQSLDQGLQFLIQYYNGEERAKGNILERFSAQQFPDLHSELNLSSLELGDSALYFCASSYGDSPGNTIYFGEGSWLTVV.